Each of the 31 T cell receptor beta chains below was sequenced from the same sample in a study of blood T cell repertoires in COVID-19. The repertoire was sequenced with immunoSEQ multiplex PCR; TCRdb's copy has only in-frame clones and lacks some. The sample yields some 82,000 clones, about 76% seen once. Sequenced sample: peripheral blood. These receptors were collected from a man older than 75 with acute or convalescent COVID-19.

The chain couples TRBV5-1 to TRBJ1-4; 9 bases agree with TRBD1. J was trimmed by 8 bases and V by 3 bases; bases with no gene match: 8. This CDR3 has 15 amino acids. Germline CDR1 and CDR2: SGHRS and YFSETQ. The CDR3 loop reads CASSWPGTGWEKLFF. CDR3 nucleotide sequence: TGCGCCAGCAGCTGGCCGGGGACAGGGTGGGAAAAACTGTTTTTT. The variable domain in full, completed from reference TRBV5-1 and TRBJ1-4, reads KAGVTQTPRYLIKTRGQQVTLSCSPISGHRSVSWYQQTPGQGLQFLFEYFSETQRNKGNFPGRFSGRQFSNSRSEMNVSTLELGDSALYLCASSWPGTGWEKLFFGSGTQLSVL.

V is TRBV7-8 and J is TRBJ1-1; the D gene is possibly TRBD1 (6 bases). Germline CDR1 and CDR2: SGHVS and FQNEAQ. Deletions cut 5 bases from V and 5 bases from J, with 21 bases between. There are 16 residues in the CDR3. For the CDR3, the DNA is TGTGCCAGCAGCCCCAGAGGTGCGGGGGGCGGGACTGAAGCTTTCTTT. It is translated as CASSPRGAGGGTEAFF.

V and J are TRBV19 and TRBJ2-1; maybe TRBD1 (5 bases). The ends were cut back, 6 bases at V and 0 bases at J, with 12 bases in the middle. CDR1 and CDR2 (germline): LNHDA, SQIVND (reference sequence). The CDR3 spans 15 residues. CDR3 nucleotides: TGTGCCAGTAGGGTGACAGTGAGCTCCTACAATGAGCAGTTCTTC. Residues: CASRVTVSSYNEQFF.

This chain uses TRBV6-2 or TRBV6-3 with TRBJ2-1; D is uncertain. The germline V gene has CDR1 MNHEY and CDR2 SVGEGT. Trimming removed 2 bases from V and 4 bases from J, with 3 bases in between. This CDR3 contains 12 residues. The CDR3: CASSYPYNEQFF. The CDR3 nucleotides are TGTGCCAGCAGTTACCCATACAATGAGCAGTTCTTC.

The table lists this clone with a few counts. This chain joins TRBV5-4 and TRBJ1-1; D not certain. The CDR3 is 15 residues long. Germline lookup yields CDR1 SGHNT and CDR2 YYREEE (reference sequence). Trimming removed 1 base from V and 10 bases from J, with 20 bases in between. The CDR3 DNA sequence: TGTGCCAGCAGCTTGAGGAGAGAGGGAAGGTACGGAGCTTTCTTT. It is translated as CASSLRREGRYGAFF.

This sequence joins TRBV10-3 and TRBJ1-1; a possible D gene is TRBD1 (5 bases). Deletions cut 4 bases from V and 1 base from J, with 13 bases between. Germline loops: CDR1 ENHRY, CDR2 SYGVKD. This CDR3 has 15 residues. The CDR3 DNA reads TGTGCCATCAGTGTGGCGGGGACCGCGAACACTGAAGCTTTCTTT. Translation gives CAISVAGTANTEAFF.

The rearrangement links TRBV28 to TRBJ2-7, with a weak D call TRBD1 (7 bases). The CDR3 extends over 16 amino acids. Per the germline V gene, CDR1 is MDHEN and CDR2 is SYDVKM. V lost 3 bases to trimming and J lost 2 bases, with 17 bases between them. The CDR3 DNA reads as TGTGCCAGCAGTTTGGGGGGTGGGACAGTACCCTACGAGCAGTACTTC. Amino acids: CASSLGGGTVPYEQYF.

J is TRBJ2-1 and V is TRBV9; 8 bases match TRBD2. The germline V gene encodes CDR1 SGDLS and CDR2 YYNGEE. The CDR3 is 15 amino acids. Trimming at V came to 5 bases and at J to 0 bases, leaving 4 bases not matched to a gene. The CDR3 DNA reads TGTGCCAGCAGGGAAAGCGGGAGCTCCTACAATGAGCAGTTCTTC. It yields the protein CASRESGSSYNEQFF.

The CDR3 spells CAWRRGLARIDTQYF. For the CDR3, the DNA is TGTGCCTGGAGGAGGGGACTAGCGAGGATAGATACGCAGTATTTT. The V and J genes are TRBV30 and TRBJ2-3; 10 positions agree with TRBD2. Germline trimming cut 3 bases from V and 5 bases from J; bases unmatched to any gene: 8. The CDR3 consists of 15 residues. Per germline, CDR1 GTSNPN and CDR2 SVGIG (reference sequence). Together with reference TRBV30 and TRBJ2-3, the CDR3 gives the full variable domain: SQTIHQWPATLVQPVGSPLSLECTVEGTSNPNLYWYRQAAGRGLQLLFYSVGIGQISSEVPQNLSASRPQDRQFILSSKKLLLSDSGFYLCAWRRGLARIDTQYFGPGTRLTVL.

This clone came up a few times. In DNA form, the CDR3 reads TGTGCCAGTAGGGGCTCTGGAAACACCATATATTTT. Its translation is CASRGSGNTIYF. V is TRBV11-3 and J is TRBJ1-3, with D possibly matching TRBD1 (5 bases). The CDR3 is 12 amino acids. Looked up from germline, CDR1 is SGHNT and CDR2 is YENEEA. V lost 9 bases to trimming and J lost 0 bases, with 6 bases between them.

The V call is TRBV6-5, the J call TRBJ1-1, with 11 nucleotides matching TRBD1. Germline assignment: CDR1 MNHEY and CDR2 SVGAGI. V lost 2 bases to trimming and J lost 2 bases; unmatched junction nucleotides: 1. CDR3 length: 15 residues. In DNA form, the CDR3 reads TGTGCCAGCAGTTACCGGACAGGGGGCAACACTGAAGCTTTCTTT. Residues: CASSYRTGGNTEAFF.

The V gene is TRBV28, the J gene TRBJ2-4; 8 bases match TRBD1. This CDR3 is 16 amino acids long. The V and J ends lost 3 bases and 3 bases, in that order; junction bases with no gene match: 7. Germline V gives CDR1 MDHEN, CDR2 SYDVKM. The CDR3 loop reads CASSFLTGDSKNIQYF. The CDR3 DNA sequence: TGTGCCAGCAGTTTCTTGACAGGGGATAGCAAAAACATTCAGTACTTC.

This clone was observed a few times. CDR3 coding DNA: TGTGCCAGCTCAGTCACAGGGGGAAACTATGGCTACACCTTC. Its protein product is CASSVTGGNYGYTF. The chain carries TRBV18 and TRBJ1-2; 8 nucleotides align to TRBD1. Germline trimming cut 5 bases from V and 2 bases from J; bases unmatched to any gene: 4. CDR1 KGHSH and CDR2 LQKENI come from the germline V gene. The CDR3 covers 14 residues.

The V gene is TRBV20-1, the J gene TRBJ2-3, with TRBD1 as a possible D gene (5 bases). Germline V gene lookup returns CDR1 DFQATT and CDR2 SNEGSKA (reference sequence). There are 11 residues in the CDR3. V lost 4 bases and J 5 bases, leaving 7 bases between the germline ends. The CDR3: CSATRGDTQYF. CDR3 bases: TGCAGTGCTACAAGGGGAGATACGCAGTATTTT.

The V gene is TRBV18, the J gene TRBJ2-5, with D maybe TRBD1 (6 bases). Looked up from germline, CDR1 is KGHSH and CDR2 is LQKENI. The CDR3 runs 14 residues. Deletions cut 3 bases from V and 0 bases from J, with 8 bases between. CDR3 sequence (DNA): TGTGCCAGCTCACCTCGACAGGACCAAGAGACCCAGTACTTC. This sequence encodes CASSPRQDQETQYF.

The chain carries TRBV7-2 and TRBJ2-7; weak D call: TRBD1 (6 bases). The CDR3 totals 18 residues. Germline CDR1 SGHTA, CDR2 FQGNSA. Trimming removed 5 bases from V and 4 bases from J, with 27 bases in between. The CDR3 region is CASSPRSPLQGSEYEQYF. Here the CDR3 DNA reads TGTGCCAGCAGCCCAAGGTCGCCCCTACAGGGTTCGGAGTACGAGCAGTACTTC.

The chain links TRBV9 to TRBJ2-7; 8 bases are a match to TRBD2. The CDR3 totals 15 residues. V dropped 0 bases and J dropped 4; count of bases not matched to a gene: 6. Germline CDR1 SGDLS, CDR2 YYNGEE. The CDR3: CASSVGGRGVYEQYF. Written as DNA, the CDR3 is TGTGCCAGCAGCGTAGGGGGGCGGGGGGTTTACGAGCAGTACTTC.

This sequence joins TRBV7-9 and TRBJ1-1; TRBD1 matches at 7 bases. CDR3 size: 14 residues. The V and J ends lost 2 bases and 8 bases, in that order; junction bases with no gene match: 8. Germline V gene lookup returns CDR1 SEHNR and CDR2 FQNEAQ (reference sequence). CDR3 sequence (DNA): TGTGCCAGCAGCTTACAGCAGGGACAGAGAGAAGCTTTCTTT. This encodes CASSLQQGQREAFF. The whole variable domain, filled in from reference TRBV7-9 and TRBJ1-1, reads DTGVSQNPRHKITKRGQNVTFRCDPISEHNRLYWYRQTLGQGPEFLTYFQNEAQLEKSRLLSDRFSAERPKGSFSTLEIQRTEQGDSAMYLCASSLQQGQREAFFGQGTRLTVV.

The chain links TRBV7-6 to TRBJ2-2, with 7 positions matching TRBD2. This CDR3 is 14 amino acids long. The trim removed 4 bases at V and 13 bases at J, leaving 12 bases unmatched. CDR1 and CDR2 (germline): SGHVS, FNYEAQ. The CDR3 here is CASSSSVGGVRLFF. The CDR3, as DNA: TGTGCCAGCAGCTCCTCCGTTGGGGGGGTTAGGCTGTTTTTT.

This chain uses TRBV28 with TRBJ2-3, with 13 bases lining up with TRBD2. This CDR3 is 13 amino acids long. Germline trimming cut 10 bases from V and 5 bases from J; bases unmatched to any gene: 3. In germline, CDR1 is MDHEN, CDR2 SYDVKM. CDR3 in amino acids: CATWTSGRDTQYF. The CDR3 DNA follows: TGTGCCACCTGGACTAGCGGGAGAGATACGCAGTATTTT.

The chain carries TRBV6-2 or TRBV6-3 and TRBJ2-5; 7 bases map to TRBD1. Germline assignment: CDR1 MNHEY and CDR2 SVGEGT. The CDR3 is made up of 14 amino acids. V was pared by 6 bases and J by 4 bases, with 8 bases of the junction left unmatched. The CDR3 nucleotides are TGTGCCAGCAGCGACAGGGTGGGTAGAGAGACCCAGTACTTC. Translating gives CASSDRVGRETQYF.

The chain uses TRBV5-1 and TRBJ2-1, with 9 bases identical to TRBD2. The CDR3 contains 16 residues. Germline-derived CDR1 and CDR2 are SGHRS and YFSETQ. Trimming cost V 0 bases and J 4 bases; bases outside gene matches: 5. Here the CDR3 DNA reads TGCGCCAGCAGCTTGGCGAGCCTAGCGGGGTACAATGAGCAGTTCTTC. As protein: CASSLASLAGYNEQFF.

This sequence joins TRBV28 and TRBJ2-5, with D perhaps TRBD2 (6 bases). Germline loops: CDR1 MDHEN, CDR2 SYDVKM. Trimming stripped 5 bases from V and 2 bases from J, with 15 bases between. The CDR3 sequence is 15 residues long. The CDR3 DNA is TGTGCCAGCAGTGATCTAGCGTCTCCACAAGAGACCCAGTACTTC. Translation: CASSDLASPQETQYF.

CDR3 nucleotides: TGTGCCAGCAGTTCGGGTCAGCCCCAGCATTTT. It translates to CASSSGQPQHF. The chain links TRBV12-3 or TRBV12-4 to TRBJ1-5, with unresolved D. The CDR3 covers 11 residues. V shed 4 bases and J shed 6 bases, with 4 bases lying between them.

The CDR3 here is CASRPNRNTGELFF. The DNA of the CDR3 is TGTGCCAGCAGACCAAACAGGAACACCGGGGAGCTGTTTTTT. The J gene is TRBJ2-2, the V gene TRBV3-1 (or the pseudogene TRBV3-2); D not certain. The ends were cut back, 6 bases at V and 1 base at J, with 9 bases in the middle. This CDR3 spans 14 amino acids. The V gene's germline CDR1 is LGHDT and CDR2 YNNKEL (reference sequence).

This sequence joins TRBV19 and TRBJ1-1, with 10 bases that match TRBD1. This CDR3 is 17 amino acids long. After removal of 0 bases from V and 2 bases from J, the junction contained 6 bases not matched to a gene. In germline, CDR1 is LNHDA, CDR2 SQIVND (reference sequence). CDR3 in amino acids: CASSIDRDRGYNTEAFF. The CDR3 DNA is TGTGCCAGTAGTATAGATCGGGACAGGGGCTACAACACTGAAGCTTTCTTT.

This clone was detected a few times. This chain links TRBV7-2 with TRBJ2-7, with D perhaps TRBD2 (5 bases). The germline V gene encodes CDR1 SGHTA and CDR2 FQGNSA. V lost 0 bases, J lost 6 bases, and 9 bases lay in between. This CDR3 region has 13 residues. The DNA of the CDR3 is TGTGCCAGCAGCTTAGCCGGAGGTCGCGAGCAGTACTTC. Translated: CASSLAGGREQYF.

The CDR3 region is CASSEPGTGGGEQYF. CDR3 sequence (DNA): TGTGCCAGCAGTGAACCCGGGACAGGGGGCGGAGAGCAGTACTTC. The rearrangement joins TRBV6-1 to TRBJ2-7, with 12 bases that match TRBD1. Germline CDR1 reads MNHNS; CDR2 reads SASEGT. Trimming at V came to 2 bases and at J to 7 bases, leaving 6 bases not matched to a gene. CDR3 length: 15 amino acids.

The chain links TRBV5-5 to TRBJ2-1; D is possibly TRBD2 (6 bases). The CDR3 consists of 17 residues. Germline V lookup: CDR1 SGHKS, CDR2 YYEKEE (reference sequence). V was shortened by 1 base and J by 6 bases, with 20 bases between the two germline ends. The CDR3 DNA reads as TGTGCCAGCAGCTTGTTTCGGGGTCTGACCGGGAGCAATGAGCAGTTCTTC. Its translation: CASSLFRGLTGSNEQFF.

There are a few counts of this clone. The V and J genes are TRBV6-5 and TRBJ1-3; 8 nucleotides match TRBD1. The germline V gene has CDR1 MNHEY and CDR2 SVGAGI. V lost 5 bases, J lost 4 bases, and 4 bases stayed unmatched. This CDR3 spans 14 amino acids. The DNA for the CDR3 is TGTGCCAGCAGTCCGGACAGGGTCGGAAACACCATATATTTT. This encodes CASSPDRVGNTIYF.

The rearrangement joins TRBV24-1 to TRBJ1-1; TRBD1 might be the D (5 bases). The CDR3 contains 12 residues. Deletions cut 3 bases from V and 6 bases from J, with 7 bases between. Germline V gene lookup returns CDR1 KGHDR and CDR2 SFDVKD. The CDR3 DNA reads TGTGCCACCAGTGATAGGGACTCTGAAGCTTTCTTT. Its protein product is CATSDRDSEAFF.